This is a list of T cell receptor beta chains from one sample in a study of blood T cell repertoires in COVID-19. This table comes from immunoSEQ multiplex PCR, and its TCRdb copy is limited to in-frame clones, with some not included. In the table there are some 160,000 clones, around 90% of which are singletons. The sequenced sample was peripheral blood. These receptor sequences come from an elderly woman with COVID-19, enrolled during active disease. Each CDR3 is given with its conserved first and last residue. The D gene is left open where the match is weak. Only some rows state a clone size, as once, few, many or a class for expanded clones.

d_gene	abundance	v_gene	j_gene	len	CDR3aa	CDR3nt
TRBD1	NA	TRBV28	TRBJ1-5	16	CASSFIGTGGGQPQHF	TGTGCCAGCAGTTTCATCGGGACAGGGGGCGGTCAGCCCCAGCATTTT
TRBD1	NA	TRBV29-1	TRBJ1-1	12	CSLRDSNTEAFF	TGCAGCCTCCGGGACAGTAACACTGAAGCTTTCTTT
NA	few	TRBV12-3/TRBV12-4	TRBJ1-2	11	CASSFNRYHTF	TGTGCCAGCAGTTTTAACAGGTACCACACCTTC
TRBD2	NA	TRBV7-8	TRBJ2-3	18	CASSSFFSTSGMTDTQYF	TGTGCCAGCAGCTCATTTTTTAGTACTAGCGGGATGACAGATACGCAGTATTTT
NA	NA	TRBV23-1	TRBJ1-3	12	CATLLIGNTIYF	TGCGCCACCTTACTCATAGGAAACACCATATATTTT
TRBD2	NA	TRBV5-1	TRBJ2-5	15	CASSLLGGPGETQYF	TGCGCCAGCAGCTTGTTGGGAGGGCCGGGAGAGACCCAGTACTTC
NA	once	TRBV6-5	TRBJ1-1	13	CASSLPGQTEAFF	TGTGCCAGCAGTCTACCGGGACAAACTGAAGCTTTCTTT
NA	NA	TRBV27	TRBJ1-6	13	CASRPPQDSPLHF	TGTGCCAGCCGCCCCCCTCAGGATTCACCCCTCCACTTT
TRBD1	NA	TRBV5-1	TRBJ2-1	17	CASSVDTGASSYNEQFF	TGCGCCAGCAGCGTGGACACAGGGGCTAGCTCCTACAATGAGCAGTTCTTC
NA	many	TRBV11-2	TRBJ1-4	14	CASSFSRTNEKLFF	TGTGCCAGCAGCTTTTCCAGGACTAATGAAAAACTGTTTTTT
TRBD2	NA	TRBV4-2	TRBJ2-2	16	CASSSGLAGYTGELFF	TGTGCCAGCAGCTCGGGACTAGCGGGATACACCGGGGAGCTGTTTTTT
TRBD2	NA	TRBV7-6	TRBJ2-7	14	CASSEGLAGSVQYF	TGTGCCAGCAGCGAGGGACTAGCGGGATCGGTGCAGTACTTC
TRBD1	NA	TRBV7-8	TRBJ1-2	18	CASSLSTPGQAVVYGYTF	TGTGCCAGCAGCTTATCGACCCCGGGACAGGCGGTCGTCTATGGCTACACCTTC
NA	NA	TRBV4-2	TRBJ2-3	14	CASSGRDKEDTQYF	TGTGCCAGCAGCGGCCGGGACAAAGAAGATACGCAGTATTTT
TRBD2	NA	TRBV7-3	TRBJ2-1	17	CASSLFPTSGSTYEQFF	TGTGCCAGCAGCTTATTCCCCACTAGCGGGAGTACATATGAGCAGTTCTTC
NA	NA	TRBV18	TRBJ2-3	13	CASSPGGQDTQYF	TGTGCCAGCTCACCGGGGGGGCAGGATACGCAGTATTTT
TRBD1	NA	TRBV5-6	TRBJ2-7	15	CASSPTGAGSYEQYF	TGTGCCAGCAGCCCAACAGGGGCAGGCTCCTACGAGCAGTACTTC
NA	NA	TRBV19	TRBJ2-7	16	CASSIAVGEGSYEQYF	TGTGCCAGTAGTATAGCGGTCGGGGAAGGGTCCTACGAGCAGTACTTC
NA	NA	TRBV19	TRBJ1-2	14	CASSTRTANYGYTF	TGTGCCAGTAGTACAAGGACAGCTAACTATGGCTACACCTTC
NA	once	TRBV7-6	TRBJ1-4	16	CASSPGGGMTNEKLFF	TGTGCCAGCAGCCCAGGAGGTGGAATGACTAATGAAAAACTGTTTTTT
NA	once	TRBV15	TRBJ2-2	14	CATSRGGVRGELFF	TGTGCCACCAGCAGAGGGGGCGTGAGGGGGGAGCTGTTTTTT
TRBD1	NA	TRBV5-6	TRBJ1-2	15	CASSSLQGGVWGYTF	TGTGCCAGCAGCTCCCTCCAAGGGGGCGTTTGGGGCTACACCTTC
NA	NA	TRBV24-1	TRBJ1-5	13	CATSARVNQPQHF	TGTGCCACCAGTGCGAGGGTTAATCAGCCCCAGCATTTT
TRBD1	NA	TRBV7-9	TRBJ2-3	16	CASSLPSQGTGDTQYF	TGTGCCAGCAGCTTACCTTCACAGGGGACCGGAGATACGCAGTATTTT
TRBD1	NA	TRBV6-6	TRBJ2-7	13	CASSSTGYYEQYF	TGTGCCAGCAGTTCGACAGGGTACTACGAGCAGTACTTC
NA	NA	TRBV3-1/TRBV3-2	TRBJ2-7	13	CASSQGTPYEQYF	TGTGCCAGCAGCCAAGGGACACCCTACGAGCAGTACTTC
NA	NA	TRBV12-3/TRBV12-4	TRBJ1-2	11	CASSLDTGYTF	TGTGCCAGCAGTTTAGACACTGGCTACACCTTC
NA	NA	TRBV6-6	TRBJ2-1	15	CASSLFRGSYNEQFF	TGTGCCAGCAGTTTGTTTAGGGGGTCATACAATGAGCAGTTCTTC
NA	NA	TRBV7-2	TRBJ2-5	16	CASSLAAVGGQETQYF	TGTGCCAGCAGCTTGGCAGCCGTCGGAGGCCAAGAGACCCAGTACTTC